This TCR beta chain was found in a study of tumor-infiltrating lymphocytes in primary liver carcinoma. Whole-study findings and limits: Present in all five tumor regions were only about 7-25% of the top clones.

Unsorted bulk tissue (about 18-30 mg) underwent RNA and DNA co-extraction. Chronic HBV infection was present, with no prior treatment. Each individual tumor supplied samples from five separate regions. Concerning this clonotype: Antigen: not known.

CDR1 and CDR2 (germline): SQVTM, ANQGSEA. J was trimmed by 2 bases and V by 6 bases; bases with no gene match: 10. This CDR3 is 15 amino acids long. The authors made TCR beta cDNA from about 500 ng total RNA with a constant-region primer. Three rounds of nested multiplex PCR with slightly modified ARM-PCR produced TCR beta libraries. In the first two PCR rounds, TRBV1-TRBV30 forward primers were paired with a C-beta reverse primer, and each round lasted roughly 9 cycles. TCRdb reprocessed the multiplex PCR reads via MiXCR and lists one record per CDR3 protein. The repertoire has 95,000 to 100,000 distinct CDR3 sequences, about 62% of them found once; the top ten carry 9% to 15%.

This chain uses TRBV29-1 with TRBJ2-3; TRBD2 matches 8 bases. The sequenced sample was liver tumor tissue from sampling region 2. This sample's subset: tumor region T2, inferior pole. The sequence was collected from a woman aged 60-70 years with primary liver carcinoma and hepatitis B virus infection. Written as DNA, the CDR3 is TGCAGCGTCACGGGACTAGTGGGGGACACAGATACGCAGTATTTT. Residues: CSVTGLVGDTDTQYF.